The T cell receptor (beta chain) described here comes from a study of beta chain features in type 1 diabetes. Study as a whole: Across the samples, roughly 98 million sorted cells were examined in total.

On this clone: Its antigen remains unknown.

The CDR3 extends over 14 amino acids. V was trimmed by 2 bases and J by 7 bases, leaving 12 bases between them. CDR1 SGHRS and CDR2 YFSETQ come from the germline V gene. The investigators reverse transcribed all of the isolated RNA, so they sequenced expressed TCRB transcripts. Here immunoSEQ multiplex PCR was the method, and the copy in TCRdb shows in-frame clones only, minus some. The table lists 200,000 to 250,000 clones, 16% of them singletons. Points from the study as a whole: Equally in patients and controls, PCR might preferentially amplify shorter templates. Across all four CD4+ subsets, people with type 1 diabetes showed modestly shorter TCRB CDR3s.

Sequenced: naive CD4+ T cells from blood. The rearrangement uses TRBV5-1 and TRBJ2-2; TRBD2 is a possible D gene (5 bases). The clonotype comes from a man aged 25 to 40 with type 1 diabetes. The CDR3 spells CASSFTRVDGELFF. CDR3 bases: TGCGCCAGCAGCTTCACTAGAGTGGACGGGGAGCTGTTTTTT. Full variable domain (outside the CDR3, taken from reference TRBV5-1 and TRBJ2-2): KAGVTQTPRYLIKTRGQQVTLSCSPISGHRSVSWYQQTPGQGLQFLFEYFSETQRNKGNFPGRFSGRQFSNSRSEMNVSTLELGDSALYLCASSFTRVDGELFFGEGSRLTVL.